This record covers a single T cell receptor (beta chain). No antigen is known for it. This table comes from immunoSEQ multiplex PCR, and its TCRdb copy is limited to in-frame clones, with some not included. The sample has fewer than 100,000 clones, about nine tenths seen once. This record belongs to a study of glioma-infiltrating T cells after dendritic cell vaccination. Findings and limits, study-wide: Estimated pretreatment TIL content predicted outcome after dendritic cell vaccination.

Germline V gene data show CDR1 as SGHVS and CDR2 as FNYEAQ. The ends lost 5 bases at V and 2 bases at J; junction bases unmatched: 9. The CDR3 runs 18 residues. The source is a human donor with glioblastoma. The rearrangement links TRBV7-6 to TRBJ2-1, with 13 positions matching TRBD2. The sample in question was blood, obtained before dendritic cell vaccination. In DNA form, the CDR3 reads TGTGCCAGCAGCACCCCGGGACTAGCGGGACCCCCCTACAATGAGCAGTTCTTC. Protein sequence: CASSTPGLAGPPYNEQFF. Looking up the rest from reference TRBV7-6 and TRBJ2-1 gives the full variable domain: GAGVSQSPRYKVTKRGQDVALRCDPISGHVSLYWYRQALGQGPEFLTYFNYEAQQDKSGLPNDRFSAERPEGSISTLTIQRTEQRDSAMYRCASSTPGLAGPPYNEQFFGPGTRLTVL.